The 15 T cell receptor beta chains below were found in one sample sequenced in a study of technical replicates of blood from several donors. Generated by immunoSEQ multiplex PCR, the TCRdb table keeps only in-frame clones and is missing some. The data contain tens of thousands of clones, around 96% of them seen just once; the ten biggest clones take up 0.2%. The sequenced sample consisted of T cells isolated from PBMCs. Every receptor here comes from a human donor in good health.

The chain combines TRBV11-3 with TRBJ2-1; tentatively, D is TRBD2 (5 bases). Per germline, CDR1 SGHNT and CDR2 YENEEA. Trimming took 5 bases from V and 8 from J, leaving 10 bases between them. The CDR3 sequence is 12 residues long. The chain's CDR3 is CASSPNGDEQFF. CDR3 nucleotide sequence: TGTGCCAGCAGCCCTAACGGGGATGAGCAGTTCTTC.

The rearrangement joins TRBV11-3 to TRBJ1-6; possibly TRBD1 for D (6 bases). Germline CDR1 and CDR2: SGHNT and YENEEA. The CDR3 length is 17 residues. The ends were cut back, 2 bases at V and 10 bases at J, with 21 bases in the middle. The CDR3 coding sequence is TGTGCCAGCAGCTTATCAGGGGCGATAAACCTAGAATCACCCCTCCACTTT. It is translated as CASSLSGAINLESPLHF.

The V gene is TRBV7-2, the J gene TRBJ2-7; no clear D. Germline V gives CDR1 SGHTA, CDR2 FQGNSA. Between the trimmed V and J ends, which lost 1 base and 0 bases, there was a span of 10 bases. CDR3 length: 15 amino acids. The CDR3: CASSLEVRSSYEQYF. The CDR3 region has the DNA TGTGCCAGCAGCTTAGAGGTCCGGAGCTCCTACGAGCAGTACTTC.

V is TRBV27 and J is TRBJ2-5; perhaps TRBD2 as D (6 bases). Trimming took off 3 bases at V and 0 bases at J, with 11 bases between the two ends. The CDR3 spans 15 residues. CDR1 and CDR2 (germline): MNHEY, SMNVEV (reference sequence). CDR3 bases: TGTGCCAGCAGTTTCTTCGGGACTTACCAAGAGACCCAGTACTTC. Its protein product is CASSFFGTYQETQYF.

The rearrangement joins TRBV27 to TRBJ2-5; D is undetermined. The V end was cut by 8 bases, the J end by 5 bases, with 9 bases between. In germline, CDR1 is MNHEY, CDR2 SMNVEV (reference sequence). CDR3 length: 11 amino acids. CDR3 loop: CASRLGETQYF. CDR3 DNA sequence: TGTGCCAGCCGTCTCGGGGAGACCCAGTACTTC.

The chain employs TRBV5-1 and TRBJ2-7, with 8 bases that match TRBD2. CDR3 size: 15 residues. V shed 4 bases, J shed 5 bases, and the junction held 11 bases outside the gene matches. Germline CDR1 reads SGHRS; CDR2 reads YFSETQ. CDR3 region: CASSISGGEMNEQYF. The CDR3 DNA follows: TGCGCCAGCAGCATCTCCGGGGGGGAGATGAACGAGCAGTACTTC.

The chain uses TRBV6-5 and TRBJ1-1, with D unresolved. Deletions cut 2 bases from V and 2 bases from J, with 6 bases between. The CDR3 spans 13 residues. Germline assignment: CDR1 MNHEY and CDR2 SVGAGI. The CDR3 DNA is TGTGCCAGCAGTTACCGCAGAAACACTGAAGCTTTCTTT. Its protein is CASSYRRNTEAFF.

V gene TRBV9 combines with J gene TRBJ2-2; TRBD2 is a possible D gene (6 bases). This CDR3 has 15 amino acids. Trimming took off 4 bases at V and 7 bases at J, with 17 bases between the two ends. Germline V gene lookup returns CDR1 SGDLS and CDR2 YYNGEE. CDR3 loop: CASSPRLGLSGELFF. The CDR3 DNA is TGTGCCAGCAGCCCCCGACTAGGCTTGAGCGGGGAGCTGTTTTTT. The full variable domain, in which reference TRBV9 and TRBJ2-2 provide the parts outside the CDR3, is DSGVTQTPKHLITATGQRVTLRCSPRSGDLSVYWYQQSLDQGLQFLIQYYNGEERAKGNILERFSAQQFPDLHSELNLSSLELGDSALYFCASSPRLGLSGELFFGEGSRLTVL.

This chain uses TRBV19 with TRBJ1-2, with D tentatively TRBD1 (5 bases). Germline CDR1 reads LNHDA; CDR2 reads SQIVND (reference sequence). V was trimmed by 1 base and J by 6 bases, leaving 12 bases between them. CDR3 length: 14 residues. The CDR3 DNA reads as TGTGCCAGTAGTATAGTGCCGCAGGGCCATGGCTACACCTTC. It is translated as CASSIVPQGHGYTF.

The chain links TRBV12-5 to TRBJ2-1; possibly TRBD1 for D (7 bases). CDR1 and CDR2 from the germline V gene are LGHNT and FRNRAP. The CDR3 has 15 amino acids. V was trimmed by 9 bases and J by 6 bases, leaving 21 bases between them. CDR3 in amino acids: CASNMQGGVINEQFF. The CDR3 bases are TGTGCTAGCAATATGCAGGGGGGCGTTATCAATGAGCAGTTCTTC.

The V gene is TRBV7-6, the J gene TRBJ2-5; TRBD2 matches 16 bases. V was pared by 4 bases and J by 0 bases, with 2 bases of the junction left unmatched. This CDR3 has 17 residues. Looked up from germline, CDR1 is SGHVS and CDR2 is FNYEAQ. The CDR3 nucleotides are TGTGCCAGCAGCTCGGGACTAGCGGGGGGGTACCAAGAGACCCAGTACTTC. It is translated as CASSSGLAGGYQETQYF.

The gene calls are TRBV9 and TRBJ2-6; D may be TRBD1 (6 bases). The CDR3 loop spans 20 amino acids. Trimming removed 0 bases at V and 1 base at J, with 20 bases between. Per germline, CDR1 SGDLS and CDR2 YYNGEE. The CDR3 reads CASSVDPQGDGTSGANVLTF. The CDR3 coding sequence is TGTGCCAGCAGCGTAGACCCCCAGGGAGACGGGACATCTGGGGCCAACGTCCTGACTTTC.

The CDR3 bases are TGTGCCAGCAGCGACTTGAACAATGAGCAGTTCTTC. Residues: CASSDLNNEQFF. This rearrangement joins TRBV6-6 to TRBJ2-1; D gene uncertain. The V gene's germline CDR1 is MNHNY and CDR2 SVGAGI (reference sequence). The germline V and J ends were trimmed by 6 bases and 5 bases, with 8 bases remaining between them. This CDR3 has 12 residues.

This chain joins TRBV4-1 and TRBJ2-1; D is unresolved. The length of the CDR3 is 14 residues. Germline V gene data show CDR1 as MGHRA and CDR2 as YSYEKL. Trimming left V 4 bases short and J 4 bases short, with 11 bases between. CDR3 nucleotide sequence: TGCGCCAGCAGCCTAAATGCACAGTACAATGAGCAGTTCTTC. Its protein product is CASSLNAQYNEQFF.

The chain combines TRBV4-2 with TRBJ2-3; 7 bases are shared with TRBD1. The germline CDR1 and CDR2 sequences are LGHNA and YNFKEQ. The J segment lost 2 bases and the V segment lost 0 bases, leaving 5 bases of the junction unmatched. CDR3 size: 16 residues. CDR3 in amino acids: CASSQDVGQITDTQYF. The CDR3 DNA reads TGTGCCAGCAGCCAAGATGTGGGACAGATCACAGATACGCAGTATTTT.